This T cell receptor beta chain was recovered during a study of T cell responses to AZD1222 COVID-19 vaccine. Study-level findings and limits: Clonal diversity was possibly underestimated, and the donors were mostly white British, with more females.

V shed 0 bases and J shed 5 bases, with 14 bases lying between them. The CDR3 runs 15 residues. Per germline, CDR1 LGHDT and CDR2 YNNKEL (reference sequence). The protocol was immunoSEQ multiplex PCR, while the TCRdb copy is restricted to in-frame clones and leaves out a portion. The sample lists 65,000 to 95,000 clones; 80% were seen once. Comment on this clone: Antigen specificity is unknown.

The chain is built from TRBV3-1 (or the pseudogene TRBV3-2) and TRBJ2-7; no definite D call. The sample was peripheral blood, taken on day 0 of AZD1222 vaccination. The clonotype comes from an adult in good health. The CDR3 sequence is CASSQDPSRSNEQYF. In DNA form, the CDR3 reads TGTGCCAGCAGCCAAGATCCAAGCAGGAGCAACGAGCAGTACTTC.